A selection of T cell receptor beta chains follows, all from one sample in a study of cytotoxic CD8 clonotypes in ibrutinib-treated CLL. Produced via immunoSEQ multiplex PCR; TCRdb's table is partial and in-frame only. The table lists about 160,000 clones, roughly 86% of them singletons, with over 2% in the top ten. The material was PBMCs, obtained after 12 months of ibrutinib treatment. These receptors were obtained from a human donor with chronic lymphocytic leukemia. Both conserved end residues are part of each CDR3. D genes are given only for firm matches. A clone size is listed for some rows: how often the clone was seen (once, few, many), or a class if it is expanded.

size: -; J: TRBJ1-2; D: -; V: TRBV6-5; DNA: TGTGCCAGCAGCCCTGGGACCCGGTATGGCTACACCTTC; CDR3: CASSPGTRYGYTF
size: -; J: TRBJ2-5; D: -; V: TRBV25-1; DNA: TGTGCCAGCAGTGAGACGGGTCAAAGGGTGGTTGAGACCCAGTACTTC; CDR3: CASSETGQRVVETQYF
size: -; J: TRBJ1-2; D: -; V: TRBV28; DNA: TGTGCCAGCAGTTTTGGTTGGCGAGGCTACACCTTC; CDR3: CASSFGWRGYTF
size: once; J: TRBJ2-7; D: TRBD2; V: TRBV4-3; DNA: TGCGCCAGCAGCCAAGAGTTGCGGGGGGCCTCGGGCTACGAGCAGTACTTC; CDR3: CASSQELRGASGYEQYF
size: few; J: TRBJ1-2; D: -; V: TRBV5-4; DNA: TGTGCCAGCAGCCTCCCAACAATGGGGAACTATGGCTACACCTTC; CDR3: CASSLPTMGNYGYTF
size: -; J: TRBJ2-3; D: -; V: TRBV11-3; DNA: TGTGCCAGCAGCTTAGATGCAGGCGATACGCAGTATTTT; CDR3: CASSLDAGDTQYF
size: many; J: TRBJ2-1; D: -; V: TRBV5-1; DNA: TGCGCCAGCAGCCTCGACCTACTAGAAGGCAATGAGCAGTTCTTC; CDR3: CASSLDLLEGNEQFF
size: -; J: TRBJ1-2; D: TRBD1; V: TRBV6-1; DNA: TGTGCCAGCAGTGTCGAAACAGGGGATAGTGGCTACACCTTC; CDR3: CASSVETGDSGYTF
size: once; J: TRBJ2-6; D: TRBD1; V: TRBV7-2; DNA: TGTGCCAGCAGCCCACGGACAGGGTACGCCAACGTCCTGACTTTC; CDR3: CASSPRTGYANVLTF
size: -; J: TRBJ2-5; D: TRBD2; V: TRBV7-2; DNA: TGTGCCAGCAGTTGGGGACTAGCGGGGGGCCTGCCCCACCAAGAGACCCAGTACTTC; CDR3: CASSWGLAGGLPHQETQYF
size: -; J: TRBJ2-7; D: -; V: TRBV28; DNA: TGTGCCAGCAGTTTACTCTTACGGATGAGAAGCGAGCAGTACTTC; CDR3: CASSLLLRMRSEQYF
size: -; J: TRBJ2-6; D: TRBD1; V: TRBV11-1; DNA: TGTGCCAGCAGCTTGTGGACAGGGGGCTCTGGGGCCAACGTCCTGACTTTC; CDR3: CASSLWTGGSGANVLTF
size: -; J: TRBJ1-2; D: -; V: TRBV7-9; DNA: TGTGCCAGCAGCTTAGAGGGCGGTAACTATGGCTACACCTTC; CDR3: CASSLEGGNYGYTF
size: -; J: TRBJ2-1; D: -; V: TRBV28; DNA: TGTGCCAGCAGTTTATCAGTTCCGGGGCGGGTTGAGCAGTTCTTC; CDR3: CASSLSVPGRVEQFF
size: -; J: TRBJ2-1; D: TRBD2; V: TRBV28; DNA: TGTGCCACCCAATGGACTAGCGGGACCTACAATGAGCAGTTCTTC; CDR3: CATQWTSGTYNEQFF
size: -; J: TRBJ2-2; D: TRBD2; V: TRBV7-9; DNA: TGTGCCAGCAGCTACTCGAGCAGGGGACTAGGATATACCGGGGAGCTGTTTTTT; CDR3: CASSYSSRGLGYTGELFF
size: -; J: TRBJ1-5; D: -; V: TRBV28; DNA: TGTGCCAGCAGCCCTCAGCCACAAGACAGGCGTTATAGCAATCAGCCCCAGCATTTT; CDR3: CASSPQPQDRRYSNQPQHF
size: -; J: TRBJ1-1; D: -; V: TRBV28; DNA: TGTGCCAGCAGTTTACTCGATTATTGGGACGGGAACACTGAAGCTTTCTTT; CDR3: CASSLLDYWDGNTEAFF
size: -; J: TRBJ2-5; D: TRBD1; V: TRBV4-2; DNA: TGTGCCAGCAGCCCTGGGACAGTACAAGAGACCCAGTACTTC; CDR3: CASSPGTVQETQYF
size: -; J: TRBJ2-1; D: -; V: TRBV5-6; DNA: TGTGCCAGCAGCTTCGTGCCGGGCAATGAGCAGTTCTTC; CDR3: CASSFVPGNEQFF
size: -; J: TRBJ1-5; D: -; V: TRBV6-5; DNA: TGTGCCAGCAGTTACGGCCGGGGGGGCGGCGATCAGCCCCAGCATTTT; CDR3: CASSYGRGGGDQPQHF
size: -; J: TRBJ2-2; D: -; V: TRBV2; DNA: TGTGCCAGCAGGGACGACAGTCTTCTCACCGGGGAGCTGTTTTTT; CDR3: CASRDDSLLTGELFF
size: -; J: TRBJ2-3; D: -; V: TRBV7-9; DNA: TGTGCCAGCAGCTTAACAGAGTCGGATACGCAGTATTTT; CDR3: CASSLTESDTQYF
size: many; J: TRBJ2-3; D: -; V: TRBV5-1; DNA: TGCGCCAGCGCCCGGGACGGAATGAATACGCAGTATTTT; CDR3: CASARDGMNTQYF